This T cell receptor (beta chain) appears in the sequencing data of a study of T cells in Graves' hyperthyroidism and ophthalmopathy. Study background: Peripheral blood was acquired at first diagnosis, ahead of any therapy whatsoever. Findings of the study overall: Blood also held most thyroid clonotypes expanded beyond 0.001.

V lost 6 bases, J lost 5 bases, and 16 bases stayed unmatched. CDR1 SGDLS and CDR2 YYNGEE come from the germline V gene. The CDR3 sequence is 16 residues long. What was amplified from RNA transcripts were TCR beta CDR3 regions. The HTBI primer set was used in a first-round RT-PCR of the TCR CDR3. A single record per CDR3 protein comes from TCRdb applying MiXCR to the multiplex PCR reads. The sample includes around 490,000 distinct CDR3 sequences, less than 20% of them seen just once. Uncontrolled infection, other autoimmune disease, pregnancy or lactation barred patients from enrollment. Thyroid ultrasound, orbital computed tomography, clinical symptoms, and serum thyroxine and TRAb underpinned diagnoses. This clonotype has a handful of counts. Its antigen remains unknown.

Specimen: blood. The clonotype was recovered from a man aged 35 to 55 with Graves' ophthalmopathy. This chain connects TRBV9 to TRBJ2-5, with TRBD1 matching 7 bases. The CDR3 DNA reads TGTGCCAGCACTTTTGGAGGTGGCAGGGGGACGGAGACCCAGTACTTC. Amino acids: CASTFGGGRGTETQYF.